This T cell receptor (beta chain) was found in a study of T cells of healthy individuals. TCRdb reprocessed the 5' RACE reads with MiXCR, giving one entry per CDR3 protein. Of 75,000 to 95,000 distinct CDR3 sequences listed, roughly 5% were seen once; the top ten hold roughly 7.6%. V was clipped by 0 bases and J by 6 bases, with 11 bases between them. This CDR3 has 14 residues. From germline, CDR1 is MNHEY and CDR2 SVGEGT. The source of this sequence is a female donor in good health. The J gene is TRBJ1-2, the V gene TRBV6-2 or TRBV6-3, with no clear D. CDR3: CASSYSPGEHGYTF. For the CDR3, the DNA is TGTGCCAGCAGTTACTCTCCTGGGGAGCATGGCTACACCTTC.